Described below is a single T cell receptor (beta chain) sequence and its context. This table comes from immunoSEQ multiplex PCR, and its TCRdb copy is limited to in-frame clones, with some not included. The sample consists of 50,000 to 70,000 clones, around 88% of them appearing once. This CDR3 comprises 14 residues. V was shortened by 3 bases and J by 4 bases, with 11 bases between the two germline ends. Germline-derived CDR1 and CDR2 are KGHDR and SFDVKD. The sample belongs to a study of blood T cell repertoires in COVID-19. The source is a man in his 60s with acute or convalescent COVID-19. The chain couples TRBV24-1 to TRBJ2-5; D perhaps matches TRBD2 (5 bases). Material: peripheral blood. The chain's CDR3 is CATSDPRDIETQYF. In DNA form, the CDR3 reads TGTGCCACCAGTGATCCCCGGGATATAGAGACCCAGTACTTC.